The rows below give T cell receptor beta chains drawn from one sample of a study of control samples from healthy donors and cancer patients. Profiled with immunoSEQ multiplex PCR; TCRdb holds only in-frame clones, not every one. The sample contains some 130,000 clones, roughly 90% of which appear only once. The sample was blood. The receptors come from a woman aged 45-59 years in good health. The CDR3 runs from the conserved cysteine through the conserved F or W. The D gene is left open where the match is weak. Clone size is shown for a subset of rows, as once, few, many or a class of expanded clone.

D gene	V gene	clone size	J gene	CDR3 protein	CDR3 DNA
TRBD1	TRBV29-1	.	TRBJ1-2	CSAADRLNYGYTF	TGCAGCGCTGCGGACAGGCTAAACTATGGCTACACCTTC
TRBD1	TRBV29-1	.	TRBJ1-6	CSVREGQSNSPLHF	TGCAGCGTCCGGGAGGGACAGTCGAATTCACCCCTCCACTTT
.	TRBV5-1	.	TRBJ2-5	CASSAQETQYF	TGCGCCAGCAGCGCCCAAGAGACCCAGTACTTC
TRBD1	TRBV5-6	.	TRBJ2-3	CASSATGEKDTQYF	TGTGCCAGCAGCGCCACAGGGGAGAAAGATACGCAGTATTTT
.	TRBV28	.	TRBJ1-2	CASSSALRHGYTF	TGTGCCAGCAGTTCCGCCTTAAGACATGGCTACACCTTC
.	TRBV5-1	.	TRBJ1-2	CASSLGSNYGYTF	TGCGCCAGCAGCTTGGGCAGTAACTATGGCTACACCTTC
TRBD1	TRBV2	.	TRBJ1-1	CASRELQGGSEAFF	TGTGCCAGCAGGGAGTTACAGGGGGGATCTGAAGCTTTCTTT
.	TRBV3-1/TRBV3-2	.	TRBJ1-6	CASSLQGRGSPLHF	TGTGCCAGCAGCCTACAGGGAAGGGGCTCACCCCTCCACTTT
.	TRBV12-3/TRBV12-4	.	TRBJ1-2	CASSERGVSGYTF	TGTGCCAGCAGTGAAAGGGGGGTCAGTGGCTACACCTTC
TRBD2	TRBV29-1	.	TRBJ2-5	CSVGPLAGGPPETQYF	TGCAGCGTTGGACCTCTAGCGGGAGGGCCTCCAGAGACCCAGTACTTC
TRBD2	TRBV28	.	TRBJ2-1	CASSKLYSGSSYNEQFF	TGTGCCAGCAGCAAGTTGTATAGCGGGAGTTCCTACAATGAGCAGTTCTTC
TRBD1	TRBV6-1	.	TRBJ1-2	CASSEARGTGLSYYGYTF	TGTGCCAGCAGTGAAGCGAGGGGGACAGGGCTCTCATACTATGGCTACACCTTC
.	TRBV29-1	.	TRBJ1-1	CSVVGLRDGTEAFF	TGCAGCGTTGTTGGGCTTAGGGACGGCACTGAAGCTTTCTTT
.	TRBV6-5	.	TRBJ2-5	CASRQGGEETQYF	TGTGCCAGCAGACAGGGAGGGGAAGAGACCCAGTACTTC
TRBD1	TRBV12-3/TRBV12-4	few	TRBJ1-4	CASSLQGEKLFF	TGTGCCAGCAGTCTACAGGGGGAAAAACTGTTTTTT
TRBD1	TRBV18	.	TRBJ1-4	CASSKTGEREKLFF	TGTGCCAGCTCAAAGACAGGGGAAAGAGAAAAACTGTTTTTT
.	TRBV28	.	TRBJ2-5	CASSSQSGSFQETQYF	TGTGCCAGCAGCTCCCAAAGCGGATCCTTCCAAGAGACCCAGTACTTC